The 7 T cell receptor beta chains below all came from one sample that was sequenced in a study of shared clonotypes between healthy human individuals. The repertoire was sequenced with immunoSEQ multiplex PCR; TCRdb's copy has only in-frame clones and lacks some. This table has around 530,000 clones, roughly four fifths appearing once. The sample comprised PBMCs. The receptors here all came from a woman in her thirties or forties in good health. Some clones in this sample may be carry-over from other donors' samples.

This chain connects TRBV10-3 to TRBJ1-3; possible D gene TRBD1, 5 bases. Germline CDR1 is ENHRY and CDR2 is SYGVKD. The CDR3 is 14 amino acids. The V gene lost 6 bases and the J gene lost 0 bases, with 9 bases spanning the gap. CDR3 sequence reads: CAIRPDNSGNTIYF. Written as DNA, the CDR3 is TGTGCCATCAGACCGGACAACTCTGGAAACACCATATATTTT.

This clone was seen a few times. This chain uses TRBV28 with TRBJ1-1; D ambiguous. V lost 4 bases, J lost 5 bases, and 8 bases lay in between. The CDR3 is made up of 12 amino acids. Germline-derived CDR1 and CDR2 are MDHEN and SYDVKM. CDR3 nucleotides: TGTGCCAGCAGTTCCGTGGGTACTGAAGCTTTCTTT. As protein: CASSSVGTEAFF.

The chain combines TRBV5-1 with TRBJ2-7; 9 nucleotides align to TRBD1. Trimming removed 4 bases from V and 2 bases from J; junction bases left unmatched: 7. This CDR3 spans 15 amino acids. Germline CDR1 is SGHRS and CDR2 is YFSETQ. For the CDR3, the DNA is TGCGCCAGCAGCGCCAGACAGGGGGAGGCCTACGAGCAGTACTTC. Translation gives CASSARQGEAYEQYF.

The CDR3 here is CASSSTGRQGSNEQFF. As DNA, the CDR3 is TGTGCCAGCAGCTCCACCGGAAGACAGGGTTCCAATGAGCAGTTCTTC. The chain has TRBV28 and TRBJ2-1, with 7 bases aligning to TRBD1. The CDR3 covers 16 residues. Per the germline V gene, CDR1 is MDHEN and CDR2 is SYDVKM. V shed 6 bases and J 6 bases; nucleotides not matched to a gene: 14.

The chain couples TRBV7-3 to TRBJ2-5; a possible D gene is TRBD1 (6 bases). The CDR3 sequence is 13 residues long. Germline assignment: CDR1 SGHTA and CDR2 FQGTGA. V gave up 5 bases and J gave up 4 bases, with 11 bases separating them. CDR3 sequence: CASSPGQSETQYF. The CDR3 DNA reads as TGTGCCAGCAGCCCTGGACAGTCAGAGACCCAGTACTTC.

This clone was seen a single time. The V call is TRBV2, the J call TRBJ2-5; D not resolved. This CDR3 contains 14 residues. Germline V gene sequence: CDR1 SNHLY, CDR2 FYNNEI. The V end lost 7 bases, the J end lost 5 bases, and 17 bases lay between the germline ends. CDR3 in DNA: TGTGCCAGCACCGAGACGACCAGTCGGGAGACCCAGTACTTC. It translates to CASTETTSRETQYF. Full variable domain (outside the CDR3, taken from reference TRBV2 and TRBJ2-5): EPEVTQTPSHQVTQMGQEVILRCVPISNHLYFYWYRQILGQKVEFLVSFYNNEISEKSEIFDDQFSVERPDGSNFTLKIRSTKLEDSAMYFCASTETTSRETQYFGPGTRLLVL.

This chain connects TRBV5-4 to TRBJ2-7; 15 positions match TRBD2. The CDR3 runs to 15 residues. Losses at the gene ends were 6 bases for V and 5 bases for J; bases not matched to a gene: 6. The germline V gene has CDR1 SGHNT and CDR2 YYREEE (reference sequence). The CDR3 DNA reads as TGTGCCAGCAACTCCGGGACTAGCGGGAGGAACGAGCAGTACTTC. It translates to CASNSGTSGRNEQYF.